Below, 15 T cell receptor beta chains from the same sample are listed, as sequenced in a study of human T cells and chemical hapten exposure. TCRdb redid the calling of the RACE reads with MiXCR, one entry per CDR3 protein. The top ten clones hold 2% to 3% of a sample with 300,000 to 450,000 distinct CDR3 sequences, 5.1% of them seen once. Time point here: pre-sensitization, week 0. As for treatment: therapeutic diphenylcyclopropenone sensitization with weekly scalp DPC. The sample was whole blood, taken in connection with sensitization to the hapten diphenylcyclopropenone (DPC). These receptors were obtained from a woman in her fifties or sixties with alopecia areata. Some clones in this sample may be carry-over from other donors' samples.

The rearrangement joins TRBV6-2 or TRBV6-3 to TRBJ1-1; 8 bases are shared with TRBD1. The CDR3 covers 17 residues. From germline, CDR1 is MNHEY and CDR2 SVGEGT. V dropped 5 bases and J dropped 1; count of bases not matched to a gene: 12. CDR3 DNA sequence: TGTGCCAGCAGTCTTCCAACCGCGGACAGGGCGAACACTGAAGCTTTCTTT. This codes for CASSLPTADRANTEAFF.

The sample holds a few counts of this clonotype. The CDR3: CASSDRNTIYF. The CDR3 bases are TGTGCCAGCAGTGATAGGAACACCATATATTTT. The rearrangement links TRBV2 to TRBJ1-3; D call uncertain. CDR1 is SNHLY, CDR2 FYNNEI, per germline. This CDR3 has 11 amino acids. V was trimmed by 3 bases and J by 7 bases, leaving 4 bases between them.

The chain joins TRBV7-6 to TRBJ1-3; the D gene is possibly TRBD1 (6 bases). Germline V lookup: CDR1 SGHVS, CDR2 FNYEAQ. The CDR3 has 17 amino acids. V lost 0 bases to trimming and J lost 0 bases, with 12 bases between them. This CDR3 is CASSLAGGEYSGNTIYF. Written as DNA, the CDR3 is TGTGCCAGCAGCTTAGCAGGGGGAGAGTACTCTGGAAACACCATATATTTT.

The chain employs TRBV25-1 and TRBJ2-3, with D possibly matching TRBD1 (6 bases). V was trimmed by 4 bases and J by 3 bases, leaving 8 bases between them. The CDR3 runs to 13 residues. CDR1 is MGHDK, CDR2 SYGVNS, per germline. CDR3 bases: TGTGCCAGCAGTGCTACAGGGACAGATACGCAGTATTTT. It specifies CASSATGTDTQYF.

This clonotype turned up a few times. The V gene is TRBV20-1, the J gene TRBJ1-3; D gene unclear. V was trimmed by 3 bases and J by 0 bases, leaving 6 bases between them. The CDR3 length is 13 residues. The germline gives CDR1 DFQATT, CDR2 SNEGSKA (reference sequence). The CDR3 DNA reads TGCAGTGCTAGCGTAGGCTCTGGAAACACCATATATTTT. Protein product: CSASVGSGNTIYF.

The table lists this clonotype with many counts. This chain links TRBV7-9 with TRBJ2-7; the match to TRBD2 covers 15 bases. CDR3 size: 16 residues. Germline lookup yields CDR1 SEHNR and CDR2 FQNEAQ (reference sequence). Trimming removed 5 bases from V and 7 bases from J; junction bases left unmatched: 9. This CDR3 is CASSPDGLAGGGEQYF. Here the CDR3 DNA reads TGTGCCAGCAGCCCGGACGGACTAGCGGGAGGGGGGGAGCAGTACTTC.

J is TRBJ2-1 and V is TRBV19; TRBD2 agrees at 10 bases. Per the germline V gene, CDR1 is LNHDA and CDR2 is SQIVND (reference sequence). The V and J ends lost 5 bases and 5 bases, in that order; junction bases with no gene match: 6. The CDR3 length is 15 residues. CDR3 sequence: CASSFTSGANNEQFF. In DNA form, the CDR3 reads TGTGCCAGTAGTTTTACTAGCGGGGCGAACAATGAGCAGTTCTTC. Looking up the rest from reference TRBV19 and TRBJ2-1 gives the full variable domain: DGGITQSPKYLFRKEGQNVTLSCEQNLNHDAMYWYRQDPGQGLRLIYYSQIVNDFQKGDIAEGYSVSREKKESFPLTVTSAQKNPTAFYLCASSFTSGANNEQFFGPGTRLTVL.

In this sample, this clonotype turned up a few times. This CDR3 is CASSSGTILSTDTQYF. CDR3 DNA: TGTGCCAGCAGCTCGGGGACCATCCTGAGCACAGATACGCAGTATTTT. The rearrangement links TRBV27 to TRBJ2-3; either TRBD1 or TRBD2 may supply D (5 bases each). The ends were cut back, 6 bases at V and 0 bases at J, with 16 bases in the middle. The CDR3 contains 16 residues. Germline V gene data show CDR1 as MNHEY and CDR2 as SMNVEV (reference sequence).

This clonotype was recorded a few times. This chain joins TRBV20-1 and TRBJ2-3; possible D gene TRBD2, 7 bases. This CDR3 is 15 amino acids long. Germline V gene data show CDR1 as DFQATT and CDR2 as SNEGSKA (reference sequence). Trimming took 1 base from V and 4 from J, leaving 15 bases between them. CDR3 sequence (DNA): TGCAGTGCTAGAGCTGGTCGGGGGGCCCCAGATACGCAGTATTTT. Translation: CSARAGRGAPDTQYF.

The table lists this clonotype with a few counts. The chain uses TRBV6-2 or TRBV6-3 and TRBJ1-6; 7 bases map to TRBD1. J gave up 10 bases and V 10 bases, and 10 bases lay outside the gene matches. Germline CDR1 and CDR2: MNHEY and SVGEGT. This CDR3 contains 13 residues. In DNA form, the CDR3 reads TGTGCCACCCGGACAGGAGGAAAATCACCCCTCCACTTT. Translated: CATRTGGKSPLHF.

This clonotype was seen only a few times. This chain links TRBV9 with TRBJ1-2, with 8 bases matching TRBD1. Germline V CDR1 and CDR2: SGDLS, YYNGEE. The V and J ends lost 1 base and 3 bases, in that order; junction bases with no gene match: 5. The CDR3 spans 15 residues. CDR3 protein: CASSVYQGQDYGYTF. The CDR3 DNA reads TGTGCCAGCAGCGTATATCAGGGACAGGACTATGGCTACACCTTC.

The chain recombines TRBV6-1 with TRBJ1-1; D is unresolved. Trimming removed 3 bases at V and 3 bases at J, with 11 bases between. Germline-derived CDR1 and CDR2 are MNHNS and SASEGT. The CDR3 extends over 14 amino acids. CDR3 amino acids: CASSDWGGDTEAFF. Here the CDR3 DNA reads TGTGCCAGCAGTGATTGGGGAGGAGACACTGAAGCTTTCTTT.

This clonotype was counted at least ten times. The chain combines TRBV19 with TRBJ1-2; D is undetermined. Germline CDR1 and CDR2: LNHDA and SQIVND (reference sequence). V was trimmed by 6 bases and J by 3 bases, leaving 11 bases between them. CDR3 length: 13 residues. As DNA, the CDR3 is TGTGCCAGTAGGTCCTACGGCGACTATGGCTACACCTTC. It codes for CASRSYGDYGYTF. Using reference TRBV19 and TRBJ1-2 for the parts outside the CDR3, the full variable domain is DGGITQSPKYLFRKEGQNVTLSCEQNLNHDAMYWYRQDPGQGLRLIYYSQIVNDFQKGDIAEGYSVSREKKESFPLTVTSAQKNPTAFYLCASRSYGDYGYTFGSGTRLTVV.

This clonotype was observed a few times. This sequence joins TRBV5-8 and TRBJ1-1, with 9 nucleotides matching TRBD1. The trim removed 9 bases at V and 9 bases at J, leaving 6 bases unmatched. CDR3 size: 11 residues. Germline values: CDR1 SGHTS, CDR2 YDEGEE. The CDR3 region is CATRTGEQAFF. The DNA for the CDR3 is TGTGCCACCCGGACAGGGGAACAAGCTTTCTTT.

This clonotype came up a few times. The chain joins TRBV4-2 to TRBJ2-1; TRBD2 aligns across 8 bases. The CDR3 contains 13 residues. CDR1 and CDR2 from the germline V gene are LGHNA and YNFKEQ. Losses at the gene ends were 1 base for V and 7 bases for J; bases not matched to a gene: 0. The DNA of the CDR3 is TGTGCCAGCAGCCAAGGACTAGCGAATGAGCAGTTCTTC. Its translation is CASSQGLANEQFF.